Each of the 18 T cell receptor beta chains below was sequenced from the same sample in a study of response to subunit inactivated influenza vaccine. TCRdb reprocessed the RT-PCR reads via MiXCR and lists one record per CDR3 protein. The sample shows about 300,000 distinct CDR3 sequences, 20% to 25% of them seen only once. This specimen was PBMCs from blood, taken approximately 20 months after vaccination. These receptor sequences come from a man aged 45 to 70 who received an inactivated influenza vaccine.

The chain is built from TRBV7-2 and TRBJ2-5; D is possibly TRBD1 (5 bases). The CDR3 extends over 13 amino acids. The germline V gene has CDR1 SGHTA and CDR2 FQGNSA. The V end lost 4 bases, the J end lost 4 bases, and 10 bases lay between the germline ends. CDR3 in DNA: TGTGCCAGCAGCTATCAGGGAAGAGAGACCCAGTACTTC. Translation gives CASSYQGRETQYF.

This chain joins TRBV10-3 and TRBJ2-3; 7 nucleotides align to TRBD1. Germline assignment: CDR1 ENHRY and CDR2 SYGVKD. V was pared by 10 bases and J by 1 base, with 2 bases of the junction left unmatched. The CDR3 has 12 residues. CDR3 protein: CATGQGTDTQYF. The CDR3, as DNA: TGTGCCACCGGACAGGGCACAGATACGCAGTATTTT.

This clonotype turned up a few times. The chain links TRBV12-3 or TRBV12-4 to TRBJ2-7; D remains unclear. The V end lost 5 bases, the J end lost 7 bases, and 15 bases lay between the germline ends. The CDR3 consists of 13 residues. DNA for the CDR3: TGTGCCAGCAGTCCCTCTGTACTTGGAGAGCAGTACTTC. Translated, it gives CASSPSVLGEQYF.

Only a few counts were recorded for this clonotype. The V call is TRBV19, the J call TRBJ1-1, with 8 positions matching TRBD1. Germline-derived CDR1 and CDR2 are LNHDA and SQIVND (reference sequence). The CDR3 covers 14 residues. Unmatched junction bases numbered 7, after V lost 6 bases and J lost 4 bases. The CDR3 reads CASSNTGGGTEAFF. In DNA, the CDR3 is TGTGCCAGTAGCAATACAGGGGGTGGCACTGAAGCTTTCTTT.

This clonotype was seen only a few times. CDR3: CASSPSGTREKLFF. DNA of the CDR3: TGTGCCAGCTCACCGTCCGGGACACGGGAAAAACTGTTTTTT. This chain joins TRBV18 and TRBJ1-4, with D possibly TRBD1 on 6 matching bases. V was shortened by 3 bases and J by 8 bases, with 13 bases between the two germline ends. The CDR3 spans 14 residues. Germline V gene lookup returns CDR1 KGHSH and CDR2 LQKENI.

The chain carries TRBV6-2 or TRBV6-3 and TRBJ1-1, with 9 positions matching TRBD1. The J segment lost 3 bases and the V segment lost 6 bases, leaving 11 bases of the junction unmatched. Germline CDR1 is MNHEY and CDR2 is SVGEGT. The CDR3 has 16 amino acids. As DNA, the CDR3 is TGTGCCAGCAGCAACACAGGGGGCTCCGGTTACACTGAAGCTTTCTTT. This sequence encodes CASSNTGGSGYTEAFF.

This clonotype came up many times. The CDR3 coding sequence is TGTGCCAGCAGATTCTCTGGGGCAGGCACTGAAGCTTTCTTT. Translation: CASRFSGAGTEAFF. The V call is TRBV12-3 or TRBV12-4, the J call TRBJ1-1, with D possibly being TRBD1 (5 bases). The V end lost 6 bases, the J end lost 4 bases, and 15 bases lay between the germline ends. The length of the CDR3 is 14 residues.

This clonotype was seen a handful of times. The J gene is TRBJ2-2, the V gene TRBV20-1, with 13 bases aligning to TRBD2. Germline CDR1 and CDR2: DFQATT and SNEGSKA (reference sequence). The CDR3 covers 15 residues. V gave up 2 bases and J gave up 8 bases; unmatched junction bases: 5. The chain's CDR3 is CSARPGLAGIGELFF. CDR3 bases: TGCAGTGCTAGACCGGGACTAGCGGGAATAGGGGAGCTGTTTTTT.

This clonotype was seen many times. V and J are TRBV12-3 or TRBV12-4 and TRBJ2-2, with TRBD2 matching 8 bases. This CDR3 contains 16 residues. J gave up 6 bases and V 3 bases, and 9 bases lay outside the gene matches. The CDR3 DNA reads TGTGCCAGCAGTTTCCGGGTCGGGGGGGTCGCCGGGGAGCTGTTTTTT. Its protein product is CASSFRVGGVAGELFF.

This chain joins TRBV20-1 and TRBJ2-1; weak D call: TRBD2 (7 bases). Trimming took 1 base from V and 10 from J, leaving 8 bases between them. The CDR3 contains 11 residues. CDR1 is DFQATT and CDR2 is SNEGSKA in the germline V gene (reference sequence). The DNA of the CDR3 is TGCAGTGCTAGAGGGGGGGGCGAGCAGTTCTTC. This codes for CSARGGGEQFF.

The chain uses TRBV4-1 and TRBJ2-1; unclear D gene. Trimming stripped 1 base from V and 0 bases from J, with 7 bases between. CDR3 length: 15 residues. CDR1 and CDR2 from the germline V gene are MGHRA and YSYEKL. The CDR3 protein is CASSQGHSSYNEQFF. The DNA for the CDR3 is TGCGCCAGCAGCCAAGGGCACAGCTCCTACAATGAGCAGTTCTTC.

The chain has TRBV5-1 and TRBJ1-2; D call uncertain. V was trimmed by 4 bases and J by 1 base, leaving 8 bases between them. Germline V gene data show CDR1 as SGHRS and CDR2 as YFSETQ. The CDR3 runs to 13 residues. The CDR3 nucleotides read TGCGCCAGCAGCCTCCAGGATAACTATGGCTACACCTTC. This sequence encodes CASSLQDNYGYTF. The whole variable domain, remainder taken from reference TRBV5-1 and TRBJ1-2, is KAGVTQTPRYLIKTRGQQVTLSCSPISGHRSVSWYQQTPGQGLQFLFEYFSETQRNKGNFPGRFSGRQFSNSRSEMNVSTLELGDSALYLCASSLQDNYGYTFGSGTRLTVV.

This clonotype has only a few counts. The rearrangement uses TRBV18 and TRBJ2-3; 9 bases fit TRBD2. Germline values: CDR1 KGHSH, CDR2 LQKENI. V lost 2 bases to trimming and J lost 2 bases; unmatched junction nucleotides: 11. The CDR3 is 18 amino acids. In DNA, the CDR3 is TGTGCCAGCTCACCAGATCCTCTACTAGCGGGTAACACAGATACGCAGTATTTT. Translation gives CASSPDPLLAGNTDTQYF.

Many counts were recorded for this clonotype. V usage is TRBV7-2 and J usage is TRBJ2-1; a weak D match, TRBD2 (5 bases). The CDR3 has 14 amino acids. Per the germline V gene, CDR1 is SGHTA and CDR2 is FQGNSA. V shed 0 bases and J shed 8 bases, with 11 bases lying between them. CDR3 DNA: TGTGCCAGCAGCTTAGCCCGAGGACTTGATGAGCAGTTCTTC. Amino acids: CASSLARGLDEQFF.

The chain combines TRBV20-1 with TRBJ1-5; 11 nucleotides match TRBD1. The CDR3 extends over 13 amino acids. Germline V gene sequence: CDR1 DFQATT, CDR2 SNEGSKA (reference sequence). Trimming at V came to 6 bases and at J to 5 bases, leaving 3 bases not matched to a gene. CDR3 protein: CSAKGQGDQPQHF. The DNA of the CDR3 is TGCAGTGCAAAGGGACAGGGGGATCAGCCCCAGCATTTT.

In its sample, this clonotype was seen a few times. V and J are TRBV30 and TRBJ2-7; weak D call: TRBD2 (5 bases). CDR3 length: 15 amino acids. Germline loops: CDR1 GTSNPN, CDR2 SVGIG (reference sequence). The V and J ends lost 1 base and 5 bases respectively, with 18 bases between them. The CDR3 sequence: CAWSAGISLWDEQYF. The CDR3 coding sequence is TGTGCCTGGAGTGCCGGGATCTCACTTTGGGACGAGCAGTACTTC.

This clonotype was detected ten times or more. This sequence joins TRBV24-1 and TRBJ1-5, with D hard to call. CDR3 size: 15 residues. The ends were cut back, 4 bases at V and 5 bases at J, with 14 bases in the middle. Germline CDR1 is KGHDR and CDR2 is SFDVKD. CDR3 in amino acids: CATSEPGAGYQPQHF. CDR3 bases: TGTGCCACCAGTGAACCGGGAGCGGGATATCAGCCCCAGCATTTT.

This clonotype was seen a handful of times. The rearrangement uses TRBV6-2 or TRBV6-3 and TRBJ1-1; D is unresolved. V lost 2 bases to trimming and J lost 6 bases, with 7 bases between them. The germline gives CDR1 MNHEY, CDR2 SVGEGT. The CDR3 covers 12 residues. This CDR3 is CASSYPGAEAFF. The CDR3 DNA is TGTGCCAGCAGTTACCCTGGGGCTGAAGCTTTCTTT.